This T cell receptor beta chain originates from a study of blood T cell repertoires in COVID-19. Study overall: Some COVID-19 samples were acute and others convalescent; all came from the United States, Italy and Spain. PBMCs, B-cell-depleted T cells, or T cells provided the cDNA or gDNA that made up the material.

Seattle patient enrollment occurred during active infection, with longitudinal follow-up thereafter. In the original processing: Amplification of reference gene primers provided the estimated nucleated cell counts. The repertoire was sequenced with immunoSEQ multiplex PCR; TCRdb's copy has only in-frame clones and lacks some. V and J calls and clone size follow that table, whereas D and trimming were derived from the DNA. The data show 150,000 or so clones, approximately 85% seen once. Trimming removed 10 bases from V and 0 bases from J; junction bases left unmatched: 9. Germline V gives CDR1 MNHEY, CDR2 SVGAGI. This CDR3 region has 15 residues.

The receptor was derived from a man in his fifties or sixties with COVID-19, enrolled during active disease. The sample comprised peripheral blood. The chain recombines TRBV6-5 with TRBJ1-5, with 7 bases lining up with TRBD1. The CDR3 sequence: CATTMGQPSNQPQHF. The CDR3 DNA reads TGTGCCACAACAATGGGACAGCCTAGCAATCAGCCCCAGCATTTT.